This is a list of T cell receptor beta chains from one sample in a study of CXCR3-negative and CXCR3-positive naive CD8 T cells. TCRdb reprocessed the 5' RACE reads and stores each CDR3 protein as one record, lacking DNA. The sample includes around 50,000 distinct CDR3 sequences. The sample taken for sequencing was memory CD8+ T cells from blood. The receptors were sampled from a human donor in good health. Some clones in this sample may be carry-over from other donors' samples. The CDR3 runs from the conserved cysteine through the conserved F or W. The order of the fields is V gene, J gene, CDR3 protein.

v_call: TRBV3-1; j_call: TRBJ2-2; cdr3_aa: CASSQGSGFPGELFF
v_call: TRBV28; j_call: TRBJ2-7; cdr3_aa: CASSRGSGAYEQYF
v_call: TRBV2; j_call: TRBJ2-7; cdr3_aa: CASSEPFLARGSSYEQYF
v_call: TRBV29-1; j_call: TRBJ2-7; cdr3_aa: CSASDRGYEQYF
v_call: TRBV6-5; j_call: TRBJ2-1; cdr3_aa: CASSFSGGASYNEQFF
v_call: TRBV12-3/TRBV12-4; j_call: TRBJ2-7; cdr3_aa: CASSHLPTIYEQYF
v_call: TRBV27; j_call: TRBJ2-5; cdr3_aa: CASTSMGERETQYF
v_call: TRBV5-1; j_call: TRBJ2-7; cdr3_aa: CASSLAVREESPFPYEQYF
v_call: TRBV28; j_call: TRBJ1-2; cdr3_aa: CASLGWDSNYGYTF
v_call: TRBV27; j_call: TRBJ2-1; cdr3_aa: CASHSGGAYYNEQFF
v_call: TRBV29-1; j_call: TRBJ1-1; cdr3_aa: CSVDAWTRRGTEAFF
v_call: TRBV10-3; j_call: TRBJ2-2; cdr3_aa: CAISESRSLRPLTGELFF
v_call: TRBV7-9; j_call: TRBJ2-7; cdr3_aa: CASSSRSGTGGYEQYF
v_call: TRBV12-3/TRBV12-4; j_call: TRBJ2-7; cdr3_aa: CASSLGGSYEQYF
v_call: TRBV29-1; j_call: TRBJ2-7; cdr3_aa: CSVAGTGPQGYEQYF
v_call: TRBV20-1; j_call: TRBJ2-3; cdr3_aa: CSARERGLADTQYF
v_call: TRBV2; j_call: TRBJ1-1; cdr3_aa: CASIGQPEPEAFF
v_call: TRBV7-3; j_call: TRBJ1-1; cdr3_aa: CASSSDSLTEAFF
v_call: TRBV29-1; j_call: TRBJ2-1; cdr3_aa: CSVQREMDEQFF
v_call: TRBV28; j_call: TRBJ1-1; cdr3_aa: CASSLTHGYTEAFF
v_call: TRBV2; j_call: TRBJ2-1; cdr3_aa: CATEPSGNEQFF
v_call: TRBV14; j_call: TRBJ2-7; cdr3_aa: CASSPGLGSSYEQYF
v_call: TRBV7-9; j_call: TRBJ2-5; cdr3_aa: CASSQLVAGVSGQETQYF
v_call: TRBV27; j_call: TRBJ1-1; cdr3_aa: CASSLGFENTEAFF
v_call: TRBV5-4; j_call: TRBJ1-2; cdr3_aa: CASSLRDDYGYTF
v_call: TRBV7-9; j_call: TRBJ2-3; cdr3_aa: CASSPTSSTDTQYF
v_call: TRBV29-1; j_call: TRBJ2-1; cdr3_aa: CSVEGVHKSSYNEQFF
v_call: TRBV7-6; j_call: TRBJ2-7; cdr3_aa: CASSPDRASEQYF
v_call: TRBV25-1; j_call: TRBJ1-1; cdr3_aa: CASSDTHPEAFF